This T cell receptor (beta chain) was obtained from a study of T-cell reconstitution after alpha-beta-depleted transplantation in children. Regarding the study as a whole: The origin of alpha-beta T cells about two months after transplant was reportedly several hundred expanded graft clones. Surviving recipient T cells and thymic progenitors underlay high day-60 TCRbeta diversity in some patients. Hyperexpanded clones declined; after one year, newly produced T cells mostly supplied diversity.

This clonotype was picked up many times. Its antigen remains unidentified. A library of TCRbeta sequences, prepared with unique molecular identifiers, was generated. Using its own MiXCR run on the PCR reads, TCRdb lists one record per CDR3 protein. The sample has 600,000 to 800,000 distinct CDR3 sequences; about 12% are singletons. The sample here was PBMCs, taken before TCRalphabeta/CD19-depleted stem cell transplant. The TCR comes from a girl aged 2 to 10 with congenital amegakaryocytic thrombocytopenia, due to receive a stem cell transplant.

CDR3 coding DNA: TGCAGCGTTGAAGCGGGAGGCACAGATACGCAGTATTTT. Encoded protein: CSVEAGGTDTQYF. The V call is TRBV29-1, the J call TRBJ2-3; maybe TRBD2 (6 bases). Trimming cost V 1 base and J 1 base, with 6 bases left between them. This CDR3 contains 13 residues. Germline assignment: CDR1 SQVTM and CDR2 ANQGSEA.